This T cell receptor beta chain emerged from a study of blood T cell repertoires in COVID-19. Libraries were prepared by immunoSEQ multiplex PCR; TCRdb keeps only in-frame clonotypes and omits some of them. Of under 300,000 clones in the sample, approximately 91% were seen once. The J segment lost 2 bases and the V segment lost 4 bases, leaving 5 bases of the junction unmatched. Germline V gene lookup returns CDR1 SGDLS and CDR2 YYNGEE. The CDR3 runs to 15 residues. This chain uses TRBV9 with TRBJ2-1, with 8 bases lining up with TRBD1. The TCR was taken from a woman in her thirties or forties with acute COVID-19. The specimen sequenced was PBMCs or T cells enriched from blood (not recorded which). The CDR3 loop reads CASSRDRYTYNEQFF. DNA for the CDR3: TGTGCCAGCAGCCGGGACAGGTACACCTACAATGAGCAGTTCTTC.